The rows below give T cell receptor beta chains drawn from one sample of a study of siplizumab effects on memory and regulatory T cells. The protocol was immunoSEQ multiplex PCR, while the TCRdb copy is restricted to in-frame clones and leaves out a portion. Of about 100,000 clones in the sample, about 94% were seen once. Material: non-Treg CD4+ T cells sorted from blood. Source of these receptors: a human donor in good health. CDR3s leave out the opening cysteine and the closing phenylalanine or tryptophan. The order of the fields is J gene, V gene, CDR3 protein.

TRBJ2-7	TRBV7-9	ASSLVQDPGREQY
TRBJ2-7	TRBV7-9	ASSTGLAGEFLIYEQY
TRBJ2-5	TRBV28	ASRPTSGIRETQY
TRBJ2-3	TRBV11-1	ASSLPRQTLYTDTQY
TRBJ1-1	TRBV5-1	ASSLASGNTEAF
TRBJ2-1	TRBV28	ASSSPSGGKYNEQF
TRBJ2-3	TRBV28	ASATRGRTDTQY
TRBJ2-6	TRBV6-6	ASSYSTGANVLT
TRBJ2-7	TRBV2	ASSPQRTYEQY
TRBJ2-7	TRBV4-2	ASSQEVRAGGEQY
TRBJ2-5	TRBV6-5	ASSYSPGQGAGTQY
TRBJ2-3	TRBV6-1	ASSEVYIETDTQY
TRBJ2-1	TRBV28	ATISPTDEQF
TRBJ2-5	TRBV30	ARRGGPGSQETQY
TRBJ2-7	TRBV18	ASSGTPDGEQY
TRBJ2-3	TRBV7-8	ASSPGTSGRFGTDTQY
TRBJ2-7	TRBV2	ASRLEQGYEQY
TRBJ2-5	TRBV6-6	ASRQGGGGGGETQY
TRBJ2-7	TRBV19	ASAGTSIYEQY
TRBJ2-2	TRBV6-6	ASSYGTGITGELF
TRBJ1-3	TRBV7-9	ASTAEVGRSGNTIY
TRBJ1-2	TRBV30	AWSKPRGSNYGYT
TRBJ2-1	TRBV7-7	ASSLSPSHEQF
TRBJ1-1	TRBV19	ASSIGRPGDNTEAF
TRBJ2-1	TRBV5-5	ASSYRLAGVGNEQF
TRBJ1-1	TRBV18	ASSPGTEAEAF
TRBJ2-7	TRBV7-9	ASSLEGTGQYEQY
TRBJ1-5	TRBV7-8	ASSLYNRGQRQPQH
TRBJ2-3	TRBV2	ASSELGLAGVGDTQY
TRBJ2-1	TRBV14	ASSQGRASSYNEQF
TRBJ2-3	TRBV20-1	SANPQGTQY
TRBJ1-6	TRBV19	ASSPQGVMRSPLH
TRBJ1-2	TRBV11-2	ASSLGQAQRGYT
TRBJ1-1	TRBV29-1	SVEGSFRTSTFGF
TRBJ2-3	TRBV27	ASSVNRVSNFTSTDTQY
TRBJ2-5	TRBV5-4	ASSLEAGGFETQY
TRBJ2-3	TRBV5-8	ASSLGSGDTQY
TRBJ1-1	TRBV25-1	ASRRTGTANTEAF
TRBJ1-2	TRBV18	ASSPRVDTNYGYT
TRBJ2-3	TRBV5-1	ASSPGSGDSTDTQY
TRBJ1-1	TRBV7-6	ASSSRTGMNTEAF
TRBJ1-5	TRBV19	ASSMVRGRDSNQPQH
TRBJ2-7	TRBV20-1	SADGLYEQY
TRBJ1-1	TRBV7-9	ASSSRNGQLNTEAF
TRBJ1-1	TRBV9	ASSPGGARETTEAF
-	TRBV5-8	ASRGTGKYEQY